This T cell receptor (beta chain) was identified during a study of blood T cell repertoires in COVID-19. Study-level background: The origin of the acute and convalescent COVID-19 samples was the United States, Italy and Spain.

Original processing notes: Reference gene primer amplification gave nucleated cell count estimates. The protocol was immunoSEQ multiplex PCR, while the TCRdb copy is restricted to in-frame clones and leaves out a portion. The V and J calls and clone size come from that table; D and trimming were worked out from the DNA. The sample holds about 59,000 clones, approximately 92% seen once. With regard to this clone: The junction departs from the called germline gene at one end, perhaps through a read error.

Sequencing used peripheral blood. This TCR derives from an elderly man with acute or convalescent COVID-19.

The CDR3 region is CASSGRDRPYGQYF. In nucleotides, the CDR3 is TGTGCCAGCAGCGGCCGGGACAGGCCCTACGGGCAGTACTTC. V and J are TRBV11-2 and TRBJ2-7; TRBD1 matches at 8 bases. The CDR3 is 14 amino acids. Germline CDR1 reads SGHAT; CDR2 reads FQNNGV.